The present T cell receptor (beta chain) was sequenced within a study of OX40 agonist ivuxolimab in advanced cancers. In the study overall: Prior checkpoint blockade (anti-PD-1, anti-PD-L1 or anti-CTLA-4) was permitted; approximately 40% had it. Partial responses were recorded for three patients, including one with hepatocellular carcinoma and two with cutaneous melanoma. Findings of the study overall: Doses of 0.1 to 3.0 mg/kg were accompanied by clonal expansion of CD4+ and CD8+ blood T cells by week 6.

As to this clone: The target antigen is unknown.

Only in-frame clones appear in the TCRdb table, and some are missing; sequencing was by immunoSEQ multiplex PCR. The sample records about 99,000 clones, roughly 95% being singletons. Autoimmune disease history or systemic immunosuppression meant exclusion. This sequence originates from an adult with an advanced solid tumor such as melanoma, head and neck, liver or kidney cancer. The specimen was CD4+ or CD8+ T cells sorted from blood, collected in a trial of the OX40 agonist ivuxolimab.

CDR3 in amino acids: CATKGDREFSTDTQYF. CDR3 DNA sequence: TGCGCCACCAAGGGGGACAGGGAGTTTAGCACAGATACGCAGTATTTT. The rearrangement uses TRBV5-1 and TRBJ2-3, with 9 bases matching TRBD1. The CDR3 consists of 16 residues. Germline CDR1 and CDR2: SGHRS and YFSETQ. V lost 9 bases, J lost 0 bases, and 11 bases stayed unmatched.